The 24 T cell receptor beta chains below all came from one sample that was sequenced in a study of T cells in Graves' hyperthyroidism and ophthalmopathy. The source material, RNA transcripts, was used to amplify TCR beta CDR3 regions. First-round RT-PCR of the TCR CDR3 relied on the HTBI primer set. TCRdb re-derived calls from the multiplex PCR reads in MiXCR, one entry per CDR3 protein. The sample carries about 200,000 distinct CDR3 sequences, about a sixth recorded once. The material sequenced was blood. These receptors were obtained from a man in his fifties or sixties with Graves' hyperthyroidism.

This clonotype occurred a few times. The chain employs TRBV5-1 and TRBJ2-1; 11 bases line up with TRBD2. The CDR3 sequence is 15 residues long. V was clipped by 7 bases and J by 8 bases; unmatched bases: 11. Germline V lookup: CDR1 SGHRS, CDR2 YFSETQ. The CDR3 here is CASGNVGLAGDEQFF. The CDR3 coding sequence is TGCGCCAGCGGTAATGTCGGACTAGCGGGTGATGAGCAGTTCTTC.

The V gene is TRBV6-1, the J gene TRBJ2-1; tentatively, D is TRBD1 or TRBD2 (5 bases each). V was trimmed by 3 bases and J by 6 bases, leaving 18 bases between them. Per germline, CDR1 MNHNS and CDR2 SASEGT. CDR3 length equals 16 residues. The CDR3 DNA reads TGTGCCAGCAGTGACCATGGGGGACCCCGGTCCAATGAGCAGTTCTTC. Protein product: CASSDHGGPRSNEQFF.

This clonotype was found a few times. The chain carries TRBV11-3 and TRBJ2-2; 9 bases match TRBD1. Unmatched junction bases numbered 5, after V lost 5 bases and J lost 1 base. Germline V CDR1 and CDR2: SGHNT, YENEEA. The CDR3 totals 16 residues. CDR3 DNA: TGTGCCAGCAGCCCCCGGGACAGGGTGAACACCGGGGAGCTGTTTTTT. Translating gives CASSPRDRVNTGELFF.

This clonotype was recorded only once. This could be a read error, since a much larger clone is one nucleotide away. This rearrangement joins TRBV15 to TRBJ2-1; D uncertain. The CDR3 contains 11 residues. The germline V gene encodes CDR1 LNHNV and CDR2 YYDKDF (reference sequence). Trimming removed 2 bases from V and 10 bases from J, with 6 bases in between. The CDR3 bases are TGTGCCACCAGCAGATACGACGAGCAGTTCTTC. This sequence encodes CATSRYDEQFF. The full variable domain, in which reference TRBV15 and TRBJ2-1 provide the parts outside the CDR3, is DAMVIQNPRYQVTQFGKPVTLSCSQTLNHNVMYWYQQKSSQAPKLLFHYYDKDFNNEADTPDNFQSRRPNTSFCFLDIRSPGLGDTAMYLCATSRYDEQFFGPGTRLTVL.

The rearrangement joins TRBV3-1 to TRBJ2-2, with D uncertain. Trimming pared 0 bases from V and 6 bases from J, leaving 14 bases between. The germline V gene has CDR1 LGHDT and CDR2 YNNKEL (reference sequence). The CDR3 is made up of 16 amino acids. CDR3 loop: CASSQEFASRAGELFF. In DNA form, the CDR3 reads TGTGCCAGCAGCCAAGAATTTGCTAGTCGGGCCGGGGAGCTGTTTTTT.

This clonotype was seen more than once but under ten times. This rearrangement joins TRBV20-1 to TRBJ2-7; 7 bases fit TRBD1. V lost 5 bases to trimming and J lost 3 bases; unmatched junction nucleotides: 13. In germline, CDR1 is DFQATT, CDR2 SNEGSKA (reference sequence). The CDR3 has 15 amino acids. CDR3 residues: CSAGPLNRGFYEQYF. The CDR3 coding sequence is TGCAGTGCTGGCCCTTTAAACAGGGGATTCTACGAGCAGTACTTC.

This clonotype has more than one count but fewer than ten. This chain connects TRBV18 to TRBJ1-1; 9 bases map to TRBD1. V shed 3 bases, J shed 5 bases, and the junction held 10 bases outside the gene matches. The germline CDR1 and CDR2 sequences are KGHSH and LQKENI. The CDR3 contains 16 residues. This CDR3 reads CASSPRPGQGWTEAFF. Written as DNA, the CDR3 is TGTGCCAGCTCACCCAGACCGGGACAGGGTTGGACTGAAGCTTTCTTT.

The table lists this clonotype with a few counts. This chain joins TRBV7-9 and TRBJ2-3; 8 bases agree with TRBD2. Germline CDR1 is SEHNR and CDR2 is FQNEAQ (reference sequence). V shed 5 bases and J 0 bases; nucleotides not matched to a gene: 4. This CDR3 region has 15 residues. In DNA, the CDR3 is TGTGCCAGCAGCCTCGGGGGGGCGAGCACAGATACGCAGTATTTT. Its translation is CASSLGGASTDTQYF.

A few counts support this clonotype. The CDR3 is CAISESRDATNEKLFF. CDR3 coding DNA: TGTGCCATCAGTGAGTCCAGGGACGCAACTAATGAAAAACTGTTTTTT. J is TRBJ1-4 and V is TRBV10-3; TRBD1 is a possible D gene (5 bases). The V end lost 0 bases, the J end lost 0 bases, and 8 bases lay between the germline ends. Looked up from germline, CDR1 is ENHRY and CDR2 is SYGVKD. The CDR3 has 16 residues.

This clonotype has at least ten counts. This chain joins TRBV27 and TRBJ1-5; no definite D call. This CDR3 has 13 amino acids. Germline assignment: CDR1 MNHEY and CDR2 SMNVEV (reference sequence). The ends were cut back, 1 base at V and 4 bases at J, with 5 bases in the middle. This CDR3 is CASSLWENQPQHF. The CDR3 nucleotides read TGTGCCAGCAGTTTATGGGAAAATCAGCCCCAGCATTTT.

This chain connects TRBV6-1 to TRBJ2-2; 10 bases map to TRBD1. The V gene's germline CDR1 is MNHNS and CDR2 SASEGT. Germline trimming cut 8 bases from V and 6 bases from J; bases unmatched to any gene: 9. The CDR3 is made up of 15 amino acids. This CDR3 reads CASLGQGGSSGELFF. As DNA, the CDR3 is TGTGCCAGCCTCGGACAGGGGGGTTCATCCGGGGAGCTGTTTTTT.

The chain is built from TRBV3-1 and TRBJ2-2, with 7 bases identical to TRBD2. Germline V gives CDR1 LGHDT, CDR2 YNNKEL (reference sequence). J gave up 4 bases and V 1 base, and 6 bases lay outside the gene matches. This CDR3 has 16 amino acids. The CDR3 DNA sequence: TGTGCCAGCAGCCAAGTGGGAGGGGTCGGCACCGGGGAGCTGTTTTTT. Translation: CASSQVGGVGTGELFF.

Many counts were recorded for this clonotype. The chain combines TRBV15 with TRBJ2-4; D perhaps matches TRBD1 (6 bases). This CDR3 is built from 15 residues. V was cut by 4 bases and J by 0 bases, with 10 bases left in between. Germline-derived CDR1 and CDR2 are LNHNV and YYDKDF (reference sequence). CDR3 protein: CATSTPGEAKNIQYF. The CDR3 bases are TGTGCCACCAGCACCCCAGGGGAAGCCAAAAACATTCAGTACTTC. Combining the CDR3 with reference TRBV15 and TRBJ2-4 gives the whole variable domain DAMVIQNPRYQVTQFGKPVTLSCSQTLNHNVMYWYQQKSSQAPKLLFHYYDKDFNNEADTPDNFQSRRPNTSFCFLDIRSPGLGDTAMYLCATSTPGEAKNIQYFGAGTRLSVL.

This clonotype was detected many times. The CDR3 sequence is CASKPDREGNTIYF. CDR3 in DNA: TGTGCCAGCAAACCCGACAGGGAAGGAAACACCATATATTTT. The chain combines TRBV12-3 or TRBV12-4 with TRBJ1-3; the match to TRBD1 covers 7 bases. V shed 7 bases and J 4 bases; nucleotides not matched to a gene: 7. There are 14 residues in the CDR3.

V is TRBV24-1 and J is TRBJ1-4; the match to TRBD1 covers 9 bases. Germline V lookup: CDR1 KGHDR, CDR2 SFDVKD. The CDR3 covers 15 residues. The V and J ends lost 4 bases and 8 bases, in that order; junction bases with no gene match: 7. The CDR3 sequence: CATSDMTGGREKLFF. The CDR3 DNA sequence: TGTGCCACCAGTGACATGACAGGGGGGAGAGAAAAACTGTTTTTT.

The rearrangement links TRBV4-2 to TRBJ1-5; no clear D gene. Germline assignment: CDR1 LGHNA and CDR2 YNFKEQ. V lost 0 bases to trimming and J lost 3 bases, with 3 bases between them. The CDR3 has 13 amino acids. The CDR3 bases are TGTGCCAGCAGCCAAGACCCCAATCAGCCCCAGCATTTT. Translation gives CASSQDPNQPQHF.

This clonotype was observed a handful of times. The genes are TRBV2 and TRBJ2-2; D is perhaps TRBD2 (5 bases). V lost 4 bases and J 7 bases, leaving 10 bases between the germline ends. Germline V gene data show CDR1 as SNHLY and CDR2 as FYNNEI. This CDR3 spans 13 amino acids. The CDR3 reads CASSGLADGELFF. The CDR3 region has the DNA TGTGCCAGCAGTGGGCTAGCCGACGGGGAGCTGTTTTTT.

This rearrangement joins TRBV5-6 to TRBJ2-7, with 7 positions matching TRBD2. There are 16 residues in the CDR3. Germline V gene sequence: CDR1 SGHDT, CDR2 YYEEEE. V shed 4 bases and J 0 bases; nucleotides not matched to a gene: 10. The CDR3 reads CASSHMGLTSSYEQYF. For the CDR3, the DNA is TGTGCCAGCAGCCACATGGGACTAACCAGCTCCTACGAGCAGTACTTC. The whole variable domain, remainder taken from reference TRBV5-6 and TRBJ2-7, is DAGVTQSPTHLIKTRGQQVTLRCSPKSGHDTVSWYQQALGQGPQFIFQYYEEEERQRGNFPDRFSGHQFPNYSSELNVNALLLGDSALYLCASSHMGLTSSYEQYFGPGTRLTVT.

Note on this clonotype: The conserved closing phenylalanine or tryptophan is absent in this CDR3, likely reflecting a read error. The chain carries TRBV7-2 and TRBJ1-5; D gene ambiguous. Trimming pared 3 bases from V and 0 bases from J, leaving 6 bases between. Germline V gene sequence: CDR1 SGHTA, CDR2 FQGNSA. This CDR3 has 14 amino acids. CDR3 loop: CASSFDISNQPQHL. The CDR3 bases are TGTGCCAGCAGCTTCGACATTAGCAATCAGCCCCAGCATCTT.

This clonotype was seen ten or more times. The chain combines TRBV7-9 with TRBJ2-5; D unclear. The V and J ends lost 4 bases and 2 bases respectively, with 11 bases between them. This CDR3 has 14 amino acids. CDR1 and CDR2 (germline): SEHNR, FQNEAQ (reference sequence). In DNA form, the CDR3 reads TGTGCCAGCAGCTATGCTGCTAGTCAAGAGACCCAGTACTTC. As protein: CASSYAASQETQYF.

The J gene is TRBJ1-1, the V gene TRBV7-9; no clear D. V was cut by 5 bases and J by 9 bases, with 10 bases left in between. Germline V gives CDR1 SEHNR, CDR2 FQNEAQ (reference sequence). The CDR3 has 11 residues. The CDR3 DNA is TGTGCCAGCAGCCCCCAGTTCAAAGCTTTCTTT. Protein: CASSPQFKAFF.

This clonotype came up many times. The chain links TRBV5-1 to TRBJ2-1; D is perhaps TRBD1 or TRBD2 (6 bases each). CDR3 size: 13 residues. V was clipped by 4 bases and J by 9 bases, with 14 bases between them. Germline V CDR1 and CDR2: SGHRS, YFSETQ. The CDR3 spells CASSPYGGGEQFF. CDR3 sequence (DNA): TGCGCCAGCAGCCCCTACGGGGGCGGTGAGCAGTTCTTC.

The CDR3 here is CATSREIAQETQYF. The CDR3 DNA reads as TGTGCCACCAGCAGAGAAATAGCCCAAGAGACCCAGTACTTC. This chain uses TRBV15 with TRBJ2-5; D uncertain. The germline V gene has CDR1 LNHNV and CDR2 YYDKDF (reference sequence). The CDR3 runs to 14 residues. V was shortened by 0 bases and J by 1 base, with 6 bases between the two germline ends. The whole variable domain, filled in from reference TRBV15 and TRBJ2-5, reads DAMVIQNPRYQVTQFGKPVTLSCSQTLNHNVMYWYQQKSSQAPKLLFHYYDKDFNNEADTPDNFQSRRPNTSFCFLDIRSPGLGDTAMYLCATSREIAQETQYFGPGTRLLVL.

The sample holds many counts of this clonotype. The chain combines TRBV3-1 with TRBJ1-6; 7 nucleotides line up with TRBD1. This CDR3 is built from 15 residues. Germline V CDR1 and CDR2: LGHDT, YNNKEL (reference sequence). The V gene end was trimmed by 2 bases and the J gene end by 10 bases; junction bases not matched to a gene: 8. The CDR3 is CASSQNQGVGSPLHF. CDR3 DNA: TGTGCCAGCAGCCAAAACCAGGGGGTTGGGTCACCCCTCCACTTT.